Each of the 26 T cell receptor beta chains below was sequenced from the same sample in a study of blood T cell repertoires in COVID-19. Using immunoSEQ multiplex PCR, the repertoire was profiled, and TCRdb retains in-frame clones only, with some absent. The sample shows about 160,000 clones, approximately 84% of them seen only once. Sample: PBMCs or T cells enriched from blood (not recorded which). Source of these receptors: a woman between 40 and 55 years old with acute COVID-19.

This chain links TRBV7-9 with TRBJ2-2; TRBD2 matches at 7 bases. J gave up 13 bases and V 3 bases, and 5 bases lay outside the gene matches. Germline lookup yields CDR1 SEHNR and CDR2 FQNEAQ (reference sequence). The CDR3 contains 12 residues. This CDR3 is CASSFGTNTLFF. The CDR3 DNA is TGTGCCAGCAGCTTCGGGACTAATACGCTGTTTTTT.

The chain recombines TRBV19 with TRBJ1-6; TRBD1 aligns across 8 bases. V shed 10 bases, J shed 7 bases, and the junction held 6 bases outside the gene matches. Germline loops: CDR1 LNHDA, CDR2 SQIVND (reference sequence). The CDR3 is 13 amino acids. CDR3 bases: TGTGCCACCAGGGGGCAGGCCAATTCACCCCTCCACTTT. Translation: CATRGQANSPLHF.

This clone was seen more than once but under ten times. The genes are TRBV24-1 and TRBJ2-2, with 9 bases lining up with TRBD1. CDR1 and CDR2 (germline): KGHDR, SFDVKD. The J segment lost 4 bases and the V segment lost 3 bases, leaving 5 bases of the junction unmatched. CDR3 length: 16 amino acids. The DNA of the CDR3 is TGTGCCACCAGTGATACCTCGGGACAGGGCACCGGGGAGCTGTTTTTT. Translated, it gives CATSDTSGQGTGELFF.

The chain joins TRBV29-1 to TRBJ1-2, with no clear D. Trimming took 4 bases from V and 2 from J, leaving 8 bases between them. The CDR3 has 12 amino acids. Germline V CDR1 and CDR2: SQVTM, ANQGSEA. CDR3 in amino acids: CSVGSVNYGYTF. The CDR3 coding sequence is TGCAGCGTTGGAAGCGTCAACTATGGCTACACCTTC.

This clone occurred once. The chain uses TRBV19 and TRBJ2-6, with D perhaps matching TRBD1 (6 bases). Between the trimmed V and J ends, which lost 1 base and 1 base, there was a span of 11 bases. Per the germline V gene, CDR1 is LNHDA and CDR2 is SQIVND (reference sequence). The CDR3 covers 17 residues. The CDR3 region is CASSIGQAQSGANVLTF. The CDR3, as DNA: TGTGCCAGTAGTATAGGACAGGCTCAATCTGGGGCCAACGTCCTGACTTTC.

This chain uses TRBV27 with TRBJ2-3; the D is unclear. The length of the CDR3 is 11 residues. From germline, CDR1 is MNHEY and CDR2 SMNVEV (reference sequence). The V and J ends lost 8 bases and 6 bases respectively, with 9 bases between them. The CDR3 protein is CASASRDTQYF. In nucleotides, the CDR3 is TGTGCCAGCGCGTCGAGGGATACGCAGTATTTT.

The V gene is TRBV29-1, the J gene TRBJ1-3; D is uncertain. The length of the CDR3 is 15 residues. From germline, CDR1 is SQVTM and CDR2 ANQGSEA. V lost 1 base, J lost 0 bases, and 10 bases lay in between. The DNA for the CDR3 is TGCAGCGTTGAAGTCCGAGGCCGCTCTGGAAACACCATATATTTT. Translated, it gives CSVEVRGRSGNTIYF.

This clone was picked up one time. The chain couples TRBV6-4 to TRBJ2-3; a possible D gene is TRBD2 (5 bases). Germline loops: CDR1 MRHNA, CDR2 SNTAGT. CDR3 length: 14 amino acids. V gave up 5 bases and J gave up 1 base, with 10 bases separating them. CDR3 nucleotide sequence: TGTGCCAGCAGTCCTGCGGAGGGCACAGATACGCAGTATTTT. Its translation is CASSPAEGTDTQYF.

The chain uses TRBV5-4 and TRBJ1-4; no firm D call. V was cut by 0 bases and J by 1 base, with 4 bases left in between. In germline, CDR1 is SGHNT, CDR2 YYREEE (reference sequence). CDR3 length equals 14 residues. The DNA of the CDR3 is TGTGCCAGCAGCTTGGGAGGAACTAATGAAAAACTGTTTTTT. Amino acid sequence: CASSLGGTNEKLFF.

This clone was detected only once. This sequence joins TRBV7-9 and TRBJ1-3; possibly TRBD1 for D (5 bases). V gave up 1 base and J gave up 0 bases, with 7 bases separating them. The germline gives CDR1 SEHNR, CDR2 FQNEAQ (reference sequence). The CDR3 consists of 15 residues. The CDR3 DNA is TGTGCCAGCAGCTTAGGACAGAGCTCTGGAAACACCATATATTTT. Translation gives CASSLGQSSGNTIYF.

This clone was recorded once. This chain uses TRBV7-8 with TRBJ1-1; TRBD1 aligns across 8 bases. The CDR3 totals 14 residues. Germline V lookup: CDR1 SGHVS, CDR2 FQNEAQ. The V gene end was trimmed by 4 bases and the J gene end by 6 bases; junction bases not matched to a gene: 7. The DNA for the CDR3 is TGTGCCAGCAGCTCCATGACAGGGGACGCTGAAGCTTTCTTT. Translated: CASSSMTGDAEAFF.

This clone was seen only once. The chain recombines TRBV5-1 with TRBJ1-2, with 9 positions matching TRBD1. The CDR3 contains 17 residues. The V gene's germline CDR1 is SGHRS and CDR2 YFSETQ. V was pared by 1 base and J by 7 bases, with 14 bases of the junction left unmatched. Here the CDR3 DNA reads TGCGCCAGCAGCTTGAAGGGACAGGGAGTGGATCCAGGTGGCTACACCTTC. It yields the protein CASSLKGQGVDPGGYTF.

V gene TRBV11-2 combines with J gene TRBJ2-7; 7 nucleotides align to TRBD1. The junction had 7 bases not matched to a gene; V was cut back by 0 bases and J by 2 bases. The CDR3 length is 16 residues. Germline CDR1 SGHAT, CDR2 FQNNGV. This CDR3 reads CASSLDGTDAPYEQYF. In DNA form, the CDR3 reads TGTGCCAGCAGCTTAGATGGGACAGATGCCCCCTACGAGCAGTACTTC.

V usage is TRBV6-5 and J usage is TRBJ1-1, with 10 bases fitting TRBD1. After removal of 7 bases from V and 1 base from J, the junction contained 3 bases not matched to a gene. Germline-derived CDR1 and CDR2 are MNHEY and SVGAGI. The CDR3 runs to 14 residues. In nucleotides, the CDR3 is TGTGCCAGCATTAGGACAGGGGGGAACACTGAAGCTTTCTTT. This encodes CASIRTGGNTEAFF.

This chain links TRBV10-3 with TRBJ2-2; D uncertain. V lost 2 bases to trimming and J lost 3 bases, with 7 bases between them. The germline V gene has CDR1 ENHRY and CDR2 SYGVKD. The CDR3 has 14 residues. CDR3 residues: CAISEIQHTGELFF. In DNA, the CDR3 is TGTGCCATCAGTGAGATACAGCACACCGGGGAGCTGTTTTTT.

This chain connects TRBV9 to TRBJ1-3, with TRBD1 as a possible D gene (6 bases). Trimming cost V 5 bases and J 0 bases, with 18 bases left between them. CDR1 SGDLS and CDR2 YYNGEE come from the germline V gene. The CDR3 runs 17 residues. CDR3 protein: CASSPFYTQGSGNTIYF. The CDR3 bases are TGTGCCAGCAGTCCCTTCTACACACAGGGCTCTGGAAACACCATATATTTT. Combining the CDR3 with reference TRBV9 and TRBJ1-3 gives the whole variable domain DSGVTQTPKHLITATGQRVTLRCSPRSGDLSVYWYQQSLDQGLQFLIQYYNGEERAKGNILERFSAQQFPDLHSELNLSSLELGDSALYFCASSPFYTQGSGNTIYFGEGSWLTVV.

J is TRBJ2-7 and V is TRBV11-2, with TRBD2 matching 8 bases. Germline trimming cut 2 bases from V and 4 bases from J; bases unmatched to any gene: 4. This CDR3 region has 14 residues. CDR1 is SGHAT, CDR2 FQNNGV, per germline. The CDR3 DNA reads as TGTGCCAGCAGCTTAACTAGCGGACCTTACGAGCAGTACGTC. Its translation is CASSLTSGPYEQYV.

This clone has only one observation. The chain is built from TRBV5-6 and TRBJ2-7; D remains unclear. The V gene's germline CDR1 is SGHDT and CDR2 YYEEEE. The CDR3 runs to 14 residues. The V end was cut by 2 bases, the J end by 2 bases, with 11 bases between. Here the CDR3 DNA reads TGTGCCAGCAGCTTACCGACTCCTCCCTACGAGCAGTACTTC. It specifies CASSLPTPPYEQYF.

This chain connects TRBV5-4 to TRBJ2-6; 8 bases match TRBD2. The CDR3 sequence is 19 residues long. The V gene end was trimmed by 3 bases and the J gene end by 2 bases; junction bases not matched to a gene: 13. The germline gives CDR1 SGHNT, CDR2 YYREEE (reference sequence). CDR3 protein: CASSWFGGAVIAGANVLTF. Written as DNA, the CDR3 is TGTGCCAGCAGCTGGTTCGGGGGGGCAGTTATCGCTGGGGCCAACGTCCTGACTTTC.

The chain carries TRBV7-2 and TRBJ1-1, with a tentative D call TRBD1 (6 bases). The CDR3 runs to 14 residues. Trimming stripped 3 bases from V and 1 base from J, with 9 bases between. From germline, CDR1 is SGHTA and CDR2 FQGNSA. DNA for the CDR3: TGTGCCAGCAGCTTGACACAGGGGAACACTGAAGCTTTCTTT. It is translated as CASSLTQGNTEAFF.

This clone occurred once. V usage is TRBV28 and J usage is TRBJ1-3; no definite D call. The CDR3 consists of 17 residues. V gave up 5 bases and J gave up 5 bases, with 22 bases separating them. In germline, CDR1 is MDHEN, CDR2 SYDVKM. CDR3 loop: CASSGEEREAPRNTIYF. The DNA for the CDR3 is TGTGCCAGCAGTGGGGAGGAACGAGAGGCCCCCCGAAACACCATATATTTT.

V and J are TRBV27 and TRBJ1-6; 8 bases line up with TRBD1. This CDR3 has 15 residues. The trim removed 0 bases at V and 9 bases at J, leaving 4 bases unmatched. Germline assignment: CDR1 MNHEY and CDR2 SMNVEV (reference sequence). This chain's CDR3 is CASSLSQGAGSPLHF. CDR3 in DNA: TGTGCCAGCAGTTTATCGCAGGGGGCTGGTTCACCCCTCCACTTT.

The chain uses TRBV7-3 and TRBJ2-1; D uncertain. The CDR3 covers 15 residues. Germline CDR1 is SGHTA and CDR2 is FQGTGA. Trimming cost V 5 bases and J 6 bases, with 17 bases left between them. This chain's CDR3 is CASSRTHSIRNEQFF. CDR3 nucleotides: TGTGCCAGCAGCCGCACCCATTCTATACGCAATGAGCAGTTCTTC.

This clone was detected only a few times. The chain carries TRBV19 and TRBJ1-5; TRBD1 is a possible D gene (6 bases). The germline V gene has CDR1 LNHDA and CDR2 SQIVND (reference sequence). CDR3 length: 16 amino acids. V was clipped by 8 bases and J by 5 bases, with 22 bases between them. The CDR3 DNA reads as TGTGCCAGTCAGGAATCAGGGGCACGGAATTATCAGCCCCAGCATTTT. Translating it yields CASQESGARNYQPQHF.

The chain uses TRBV10-1 and TRBJ2-1; 10 bases are a match to TRBD2. Germline V lookup: CDR1 WNHNN, CDR2 SYGVQD (reference sequence). This CDR3 region has 15 residues. With V trimmed by 2 bases and J by 4 bases, 2 bases remained unmatched. CDR3 protein: CASSEASGGYNEQFF. The CDR3 nucleotides are TGCGCCAGCAGTGAGGCTAGCGGGGGTTACAATGAGCAGTTCTTC.

The chain has TRBV5-1 and TRBJ1-1; perhaps TRBD1 as D (5 bases). Germline V gene sequence: CDR1 SGHRS, CDR2 YFSETQ. The CDR3 covers 16 residues. V was pared by 5 bases and J by 0 bases, with 17 bases between. The CDR3 region is CASRLQALLMNTEAFF. As DNA, the CDR3 is TGCGCCAGCAGGTTACAGGCGTTACTAATGAACACTGAAGCTTTCTTT.